The 29 T cell receptor beta chains below all came from one sample that was sequenced in a study of T cells in localized non-small cell lung cancer. Sequenced by immunoSEQ multiplex PCR; TCRdb stores in-frame clones only, minus some. The sample lists nearly 25,000 clones; approximately 90% were seen once. This material consisted of peripheral blood, taken before any cancer treatment. Source of these receptors: a woman aged 35-75 years with stage I lung adenocarcinoma.

This clone was seen only once. V usage is TRBV7-2 and J usage is TRBJ1-1; D is ambiguous. The CDR3 length is 13 residues. V was trimmed by 1 base and J by 3 bases, leaving 6 bases between them. Germline V gives CDR1 SGHTA, CDR2 FQGNSA. The CDR3 DNA follows: TGTGCCAGCAGCTTAGTGGCCGACACTGAAGCTTTCTTT. Protein sequence: CASSLVADTEAFF.

The chain combines TRBV28 with TRBJ1-1; tentatively, D is TRBD1 (6 bases). The germline V gene has CDR1 MDHEN and CDR2 SYDVKM. This CDR3 is 16 amino acids long. V shed 7 bases and J shed 6 bases, with 24 bases lying between them. The CDR3 bases are TGTGCCAGCACCGGGGGGGCCTGGGACGGGTCAGCTGAAGCTTTCTTT. As protein: CASTGGAWDGSAEAFF.

The J gene is TRBJ2-7, the V gene TRBV15; D uncertain. Trimming left V 4 bases short and J 1 base short, with 17 bases between. Per germline, CDR1 LNHNV and CDR2 YYDKDF (reference sequence). There are 16 residues in the CDR3. The CDR3 here is CATSTRDFDRSYEQYF. CDR3 nucleotide sequence: TGTGCCACCAGCACCCGAGACTTCGACCGGTCCTACGAGCAGTACTTC. The variable domain in full, completed from reference TRBV15 and TRBJ2-7, reads DAMVIQNPRYQVTQFGKPVTLSCSQTLNHNVMYWYQQKSSQAPKLLFHYYDKDFNNEADTPDNFQSRRPNTSFCFLDIRSPGLGDTAMYLCATSTRDFDRSYEQYFGPGTRLTVT.

In this sample, this clone turned up a few times. The V gene is TRBV20-1, the J gene TRBJ1-1; the D is unclear. Trimming cost V 6 bases and J 4 bases, with 9 bases left between them. CDR1 and CDR2 from the germline V gene are DFQATT and SNEGSKA (reference sequence). This CDR3 region has 11 residues. CDR3 sequence: CSASRITEAFF. The CDR3 DNA reads TGCAGTGCGTCAAGAATCACTGAAGCTTTCTTT.

The V call is TRBV4-1, the J call TRBJ1-5; D is possibly TRBD1 (6 bases). The CDR3 is 15 residues long. Germline V gene sequence: CDR1 MGHRA, CDR2 YSYEKL. The V gene lost 1 base and the J gene lost 9 bases, with 16 bases spanning the gap. CDR3 sequence: CASSQVRTGKAPQHF. In DNA form, the CDR3 reads TGCGCCAGCAGCCAAGTTCGCACAGGGAAGGCGCCCCAGCATTTT.

The CDR3 nucleotides read TGTGCCAGCCGCAGACAGGGCCATAACCTGAGGCCCCAGCATTTT. This sequence encodes CASRRQGHNLRPQHF. This chain connects TRBV21-1 to TRBJ1-5; TRBD1, as called in the table, went unchecked against the DNA. TRBV21-1 is classified as a pseudogene. The CDR3 is 15 residues long.

J is TRBJ2-7 and V is TRBV6-5; TRBD1 is a possible D gene (5 bases). Trimming removed 7 bases from V and 7 bases from J, with 14 bases in between. The CDR3 has 12 residues. Germline-derived CDR1 and CDR2 are MNHEY and SVGAGI. CDR3 nucleotide sequence: TGTGCCAGCACCACGATTCAGGGAGAGCAGTACTTC. This sequence encodes CASTTIQGEQYF.

V gene TRBV15 combines with J gene TRBJ2-1; 11 nucleotides agree with TRBD2. The germline V gene encodes CDR1 LNHNV and CDR2 YYDKDF (reference sequence). CDR3 length: 14 residues. J lost 9 bases, V lost 2 bases, and 3 bases had no gene match. The CDR3 region has the DNA TGTGCCACCAGCAGATCTCTAGCGGGAGGTGAGCAGTTCTTC. It yields the protein CATSRSLAGGEQFF.

The chain recombines TRBV6-5 with TRBJ2-2; D is unresolved. The CDR3 loop spans 14 amino acids. Germline assignment: CDR1 MNHEY and CDR2 SVGAGI. V lost 1 base to trimming and J lost 4 bases, with 7 bases between them. As DNA, the CDR3 is TGTGCCAGCAGTTACTTATTTAGCACCGGGGAGCTGTTTTTT. Translation gives CASSYLFSTGELFF.

The rearrangement joins TRBV28 to TRBJ2-2; unclear D gene. The CDR3 spans 8 residues. Germline V gene sequence: CDR1 MDHEN, CDR2 SYDVKM. V lost 11 bases and J lost 8, with 3 bases in between. CDR3 coding DNA: TGTGCCGGTGGGGAGCTGTTTTTT. Protein: CAGGELFF.

The chain combines TRBV6-5 with TRBJ1-4; TRBD1 might be the D (6 bases). The CDR3 is 14 residues long. Between the trimmed V and J ends, which lost 4 bases and 3 bases, there was a span of 9 bases. The germline gives CDR1 MNHEY, CDR2 SVGAGI. Here the CDR3 DNA reads TGTGCCAGCAGTTTCGGACAGCCTAATGAAAAACTGTTTTTT. Amino acids: CASSFGQPNEKLFF.

V usage is TRBV10-2 and J usage is TRBJ2-5, with 8 bases identical to TRBD1. Germline CDR1 WSHSY, CDR2 SAAADI. V was pared by 7 bases and J by 5 bases, with 12 bases of the junction left unmatched. This CDR3 is built from 15 residues. The CDR3 is CASIRRTGLGETQYF. Here the CDR3 DNA reads TGCGCCAGCATCAGAAGGACAGGGCTCGGGGAGACCCAGTACTTC.

The chain combines TRBV14 with TRBJ2-5; D is ambiguous. CDR3 size: 14 residues. Germline V gene data show CDR1 as SGHDN and CDR2 as FVKESK. The V gene lost 4 bases and the J gene lost 7 bases, with 16 bases spanning the gap. The CDR3 nucleotides read TGTGCCAGCAGCCTTTACACGGACCAATGGACCCAGTACTTC. Translation: CASSLYTDQWTQYF.

The J gene is TRBJ2-1, the V gene TRBV21-1; the table's TRBD1 call for D was not verified on the DNA. TRBV21-1 is designated a pseudogene. The CDR3 length is 14 residues. CDR3 in amino acids: CASSKALRGSEQFF. Written as DNA, the CDR3 is TGTGCCAGCAGCAAAGCGCTAAGGGGTTCTGAGCAGTTCTTC.

The V and J genes are TRBV19 and TRBJ1-5, with D perhaps matching TRBD1 (5 bases). Germline assignment: CDR1 LNHDA and CDR2 SQIVND (reference sequence). The CDR3 has 12 residues. V lost 5 bases, J lost 6 bases, and 8 bases lay in between. The CDR3 region has the DNA TGTGCCAGTAGTCCACAGGTTCAGCCCCAGCATTTT. Its protein is CASSPQVQPQHF.

This chain joins TRBV19 and TRBJ2-7, with a possible D match to TRBD2 (7 bases). The germline V gene encodes CDR1 LNHDA and CDR2 SQIVND (reference sequence). This CDR3 comprises 15 residues. Trimming stripped 7 bases from V and 4 bases from J, with 20 bases between. The CDR3 region has the DNA TGTGCCAGTAAAGGGGGGTTTGCTAGCGGATACGAGCAGTACTTC. It specifies CASKGGFASGYEQYF.

The chain joins TRBV9 to TRBJ2-1; perhaps TRBD1 as D (6 bases). Trimming shortened V by 3 bases and J by 8 bases, and 15 bases separated the two germline ends. There are 14 residues in the CDR3. Germline V lookup: CDR1 SGDLS, CDR2 YYNGEE. The CDR3 DNA reads TGTGCCAGCAGCGCGAGCCTCAGGGGAGATGAGCAGTTCTTC. Residues: CASSASLRGDEQFF.

This rearrangement joins TRBV14 to TRBJ1-4, with D uncertain. In germline, CDR1 is SGHDN, CDR2 FVKESK. V was clipped by 4 bases and J by 5 bases, with 14 bases between them. This CDR3 comprises 15 residues. CDR3 nucleotides: TGTGCCAGCAGCCCCCGGCGGGCAGCGAATGAAAAACTGTTTTTT. Translation gives CASSPRRAANEKLFF.

The rearrangement uses TRBV4-1 and TRBJ2-1; D possibly corresponds to TRBD2 (5 bases). This CDR3 is built from 14 residues. The V end lost 1 base, the J end lost 9 bases, and 13 bases lay between the germline ends. Per germline, CDR1 MGHRA and CDR2 YSYEKL. The DNA for the CDR3 is TGCGCCAGCAGCCAAGTGCTAGCCTTTGGTGAGCAGTTCTTC. It codes for CASSQVLAFGEQFF.

The chain joins TRBV18 to TRBJ2-7, with 7 bases lining up with TRBD2. Losses at the gene ends were 3 bases for V and 0 bases for J; bases not matched to a gene: 11. The CDR3 contains 17 residues. CDR1 and CDR2 (germline): KGHSH, LQKENI. The CDR3 coding sequence is TGTGCCAGCTCACCGGAGCGGCGGGGGTGGAGCTCCTACGAGCAGTACTTC. Translation: CASSPERRGWSSYEQYF.

The chain joins TRBV5-1 to TRBJ1-2; 7 bases map to TRBD1. Germline assignment: CDR1 SGHRS and CDR2 YFSETQ. The CDR3 consists of 13 residues. The junction had 7 bases not matched to a gene; V was cut back by 4 bases and J by 7 bases. CDR3 residues: CASSGTGQSGYTF. The CDR3, as DNA: TGCGCCAGCAGCGGAACGGGACAGTCTGGCTACACCTTC.

CDR3 bases: TGTGCCAGCAGCTTAGGCACACTGACGGGAGGTGCCGGGGAGCTGTTTTTT. Its translation: CASSLGTLTGGAGELFF. The chain employs TRBV7-8 and TRBJ2-2; 7 positions match TRBD2. The CDR3 totals 17 residues. CDR1 is SGHVS, CDR2 FQNEAQ, per germline. V lost 1 base to trimming and J lost 6 bases; unmatched junction nucleotides: 11.

The chain couples TRBV19 to TRBJ2-1; the match to TRBD1 covers 7 bases. In germline, CDR1 is LNHDA, CDR2 SQIVND (reference sequence). CDR3 size: 16 residues. The trim removed 5 bases at V and 5 bases at J, leaving 12 bases unmatched. CDR3 residues: CASSVARDRVNNEQFF. CDR3 sequence (DNA): TGTGCCAGTAGTGTCGCCCGGGACAGAGTAAACAATGAGCAGTTCTTC.

The J gene is TRBJ2-2, the V gene TRBV18; TRBD2 agrees at 9 bases. The length of the CDR3 is 15 residues. Looked up from germline, CDR1 is KGHSH and CDR2 is LQKENI. With 3 bases clipped from V and 6 bases from J, the junction kept 5 bases outside the gene matches. In nucleotides, the CDR3 is TGTGCCAGCTCACCTGGGACTAGCAAAGCCGGGGAGCTGTTTTTT. This gives the protein CASSPGTSKAGELFF.

The chain is built from TRBV10-3 and TRBJ1-2; D unresolved. Trimming took off 2 bases at V and 5 bases at J, with 15 bases between the two ends. CDR3 length: 15 amino acids. Germline assignment: CDR1 ENHRY and CDR2 SYGVKD. As DNA, the CDR3 is TGTGCCATCAGTGAGCATGGTGAGGATCCGTATGGCTACACCTTC. It is translated as CAISEHGEDPYGYTF.

The chain carries TRBV18 and TRBJ2-1, with D perhaps matching TRBD1 or TRBD2 (6 bases each). V was shortened by 0 bases and J by 12 bases, with 15 bases between the two germline ends. Germline CDR1 KGHSH, CDR2 LQKENI. The CDR3 covers 14 residues. The CDR3 DNA reads TGTGCCAGCTCACCACCGGAGGGGGGCCGGGGGCAGTTCTTC. Protein product: CASSPPEGGRGQFF.

The chain combines TRBV5-1 with TRBJ1-4; 7 bases align to TRBD1. Germline V lookup: CDR1 SGHRS, CDR2 YFSETQ. This CDR3 spans 18 amino acids. V dropped 4 bases and J dropped 4; count of bases not matched to a gene: 16. The CDR3 sequence: CASSAVPTGLGFNEKLFF. CDR3 coding DNA: TGCGCCAGCAGCGCGGTCCCGACAGGGTTGGGGTTTAATGAAAAACTGTTTTTT.

V is TRBV18 and J is TRBJ2-4; D is possibly TRBD1 or TRBD2 (5 bases each). Trimming left V 3 bases short and J 7 bases short, with 16 bases between. CDR1 and CDR2 from the germline V gene are KGHSH and LQKENI. The CDR3 covers 15 residues. CDR3: CASSPALGEGNIQYF. The CDR3 DNA reads TGTGCCAGCTCACCGGCCCTGGGGGAAGGTAACATTCAGTACTTC. The full variable domain, its missing parts supplied by reference TRBV18 and TRBJ2-4, is NAGVMQNPRHLVRRRGQEARLRCSPMKGHSHVYWYRQLPEEGLKFMVYLQKENIIDESGMPKERFSAEFPKEGPSILRIQQVVRGDSAAYFCASSPALGEGNIQYFGAGTRLSVL.

This clone occurred a few times. This chain joins TRBV5-4 and TRBJ2-5, with a weak D call TRBD1 (6 bases). Trimming pared 4 bases from V and 4 bases from J, leaving 17 bases between. This CDR3 has 15 residues. Germline V gene lookup returns CDR1 SGHNT and CDR2 YYREEE (reference sequence). For the CDR3, the DNA is TGTGCCAGCAGCCCAAATCCAACAGGGCCAGAGACCCAGTACTTC. This translates into CASSPNPTGPETQYF.